The 14 T cell receptor beta chains below were found in one sample sequenced in a study of spatial heterogeneity in lung cancer. TCRdb re-derived calls from the 5' RACE reads in MiXCR, one entry per CDR3 protein. The sample lists hundreds of distinct CDR3 sequences; around 40% were seen once. The time point denotes: sample taken at primary tumor resection. The input for sequencing was normal lung tissue next to the tumor, taken at surgery. All receptors derive from a male donor with early-stage non-small cell lung cancer.

This clonotype occurred a few times. With the library built for alpha chains, this beta chain is off target and its frequency is not meaningful. J is TRBJ1-5 and V is TRBV6-6; 7 positions match TRBD1. The ends lost 0 bases at V and 7 bases at J; junction bases unmatched: 6. The CDR3 covers 15 residues. Germline CDR1 MNHNY, CDR2 SVGAGI (reference sequence). The CDR3 sequence: CASSYSAKTGQPQHF. The DNA for the CDR3 is TGTGCCAGCAGTTACTCCGCAAAGACAGGGCAGCCCCAGCATTTT.

A note on this clonotype: In a library made to pick up alpha chains, this beta chain is a stray read with a size that means little. This chain connects TRBV7-2 to TRBJ1-2; 8 nucleotides line up with TRBD1. The V and J ends lost 1 base and 2 bases, in that order; junction bases with no gene match: 3. The CDR3 runs 15 residues. Germline loops: CDR1 SGHTA, CDR2 FQGNSA. CDR3 in amino acids: CASSLDYRGNYGYTF. CDR3 bases: TGTGCCAGCAGCTTAGATTACAGGGGGAACTATGGCTACACCTTC.

With regard to this clonotype: Within a library made for alpha chains, this beta chain is off target, and its count is uninformative. The chain couples TRBV5-1 to TRBJ2-3; 7 bases fit TRBD1. The ends lost 4 bases at V and 4 bases at J; junction bases unmatched: 6. Germline V gene sequence: CDR1 SGHRS, CDR2 YFSETQ. CDR3 length: 14 residues. In DNA form, the CDR3 reads TGCGCCAGCAGCCTAAATACAGGGGCAGATACGCAGTATTTT. Amino acid sequence: CASSLNTGADTQYF.

Within the sample, this clonotype is medium-sized. This beta chain lies outside the target of a library built for alpha chains; its clone size means little. V is TRBV12-3 or TRBV12-4 and J is TRBJ1-5, with D perhaps matching TRBD1 (5 bases). Trimming took off 4 bases at V and 2 bases at J, with 12 bases between the two ends. The CDR3 totals 15 residues. In nucleotides, the CDR3 is TGTGCCAGCAGTTCCAGGGAACCCGGCAATCAGCCCCAGCATTTT. Its protein is CASSSREPGNQPQHF.

Comments on this clonotype: A library prepared for alpha chains yielded this beta chain as an off-target read; its size is of little meaning. This rearrangement joins TRBV5-1 to TRBJ2-3; tentatively, D is TRBD1 (6 bases). V lost 0 bases, J lost 6 bases, and 11 bases lay in between. The CDR3 has 14 amino acids. Germline V gene lookup returns CDR1 SGHRS and CDR2 YFSETQ. CDR3 nucleotides: TGCGCCAGCAGCTTGGACCGCCAGGGGGATACGCAGTATTTT. Protein product: CASSLDRQGDTQYF.

In its sample, this clonotype ranks as medium-sized (0.01 to 0.1%). Its ends do not fully match the called genes, so a read error is possible. A library prepared for alpha chains yielded this beta chain as an off-target read; its size is of little meaning. V usage is TRBV7-9 and J usage is TRBJ2-7; TRBD2 matches 9 bases. Germline V gene lookup returns CDR1 SEHNR and CDR2 FQNEAQ (reference sequence). The CDR3 sequence is 15 residues long. CDR3 loop: CASSPQGIPVSGRTF. Written as DNA, the CDR3 is TGTGCCAGCAGCCCCCAGGGGATACCAGTTAGCGGGAGAACTTTC.

By frequency in the sample, this clonotype is large. For a library built for alpha chains, this beta chain is a stray read; little rests on its size. The chain links TRBV5-6 to TRBJ2-1; TRBD1 matches 9 bases. J was trimmed by 4 bases and V by 0 bases; bases with no gene match: 2. The V gene's germline CDR1 is SGHDT and CDR2 YYEEEE. The CDR3 runs to 15 residues. This CDR3 reads CASSLGDREYNEQFF. DNA of the CDR3: TGTGCCAGCAGCTTGGGGGACAGGGAATACAATGAGCAGTTCTTC.

With respect to this clonotype: A library made for alpha chains picked up this beta chain off target, so its size means little. The rearrangement uses TRBV6-2 or TRBV6-3 and TRBJ2-7, with D perhaps matching TRBD2 (5 bases). The V gene's germline CDR1 is MNHEY and CDR2 SVGEGT. V was shortened by 2 bases and J by 7 bases, with 6 bases between the two germline ends. The CDR3 runs 11 residues. CDR3 residues: CASSYGGEQYF. DNA for the CDR3: TGTGCCAGCAGTTACGGCGGGGAGCAGTACTTC.

In this sample, this clonotype is medium-sized (0.01 to 0.1%). The size of this beta chain means little, since it is a stray read in a library made for alpha chains. The chain links TRBV28 to TRBJ2-5; D possibly corresponds to TRBD2 (5 bases). Trimming removed 11 bases at V and 2 bases at J, with 15 bases between. CDR3 size: 13 residues. Germline V gene data show CDR1 as MDHEN and CDR2 as SYDVKM. The CDR3 is CAATAPGQETQYF. The CDR3 region has the DNA TGTGCCGCTACTGCACCGGGACAAGAGACCCAGTACTTC.

By its share, this clonotype is hyperexpanded. This beta chain slipped into a library made for alpha chains as a stray read, so its size is not meaningful. The J gene is TRBJ2-1, the V gene TRBV28; D ambiguous. The length of the CDR3 is 12 residues. Trimming took 5 bases from V and 9 from J, leaving 11 bases between them. Germline CDR1 is MDHEN and CDR2 is SYDVKM. CDR3 amino acids: CASSPGVSEQFF. In DNA form, the CDR3 reads TGTGCCAGCAGTCCCGGAGTCAGTGAGCAGTTCTTC.

The table lists this clonotype with a few counts. This beta chain slipped into a library made for alpha chains as a stray read, so its size is not meaningful. This CDR3 reads CASSLGDLETQYF. Written as DNA, the CDR3 is TGTGCCAGCAGTTTGGGGGACTTAGAGACCCAGTACTTC. The rearrangement uses TRBV28 and TRBJ2-5; the D gene is possibly TRBD2 (6 bases). The length of the CDR3 is 13 residues. Deletions cut 3 bases from V and 4 bases from J, with 9 bases between. In germline, CDR1 is MDHEN, CDR2 SYDVKM.

This clonotype is deemed large (0.1 to 1%). The size of this beta chain means little, since it is a stray read in a library made for alpha chains. The genes are TRBV28 and TRBJ2-5, with TRBD2 matching 7 bases. The V segment lost 4 bases and the J segment 0 bases; nucleotides outside the gene matches: 14. This CDR3 is built from 18 residues. CDR1 is MDHEN and CDR2 is SYDVKM in the germline V gene. As DNA, the CDR3 is TGTGCCAGCAGTTCCCCACCGGGAGGACAAGGGTACCAAGAGACCCAGTACTTC. It yields the protein CASSSPPGGQGYQETQYF. Filled out from reference TRBV28 and TRBJ2-5, the complete variable domain reads DVKVTQSSRYLVKRTGEKVFLECVQDMDHENMFWYRQDPGLGLRLIYFSYDVKMKEKGDIPEGYSVSREKKERFSLILESASTNQTSMYLCASSSPPGGQGYQETQYFGPGTRLLVL.

For this clonotype: Found in a library prepared for alpha chains, this beta chain is an off-target read, and its abundance has little meaning. This sequence joins TRBV27 and TRBJ2-1, with 8 positions matching TRBD2. Losses at the gene ends were 4 bases for V and 7 bases for J; bases not matched to a gene: 6. Germline assignment: CDR1 MNHEY and CDR2 SMNVEV (reference sequence). The CDR3 runs 14 residues. CDR3 in amino acids: CASSSGGPRNEQFF. In DNA form, the CDR3 reads TGTGCCAGCAGTTCGGGGGGGCCTCGGAATGAGCAGTTCTTC.

A remark on this clonotype: With the library built for alpha chains, this beta chain is off target and its frequency is not meaningful. This chain links TRBV7-9 with TRBJ1-5; possibly TRBD1 for D (6 bases). The CDR3 extends over 14 amino acids. The germline V gene encodes CDR1 SEHNR and CDR2 FQNEAQ (reference sequence). V lost 4 bases to trimming and J lost 5 bases, with 12 bases between them. The CDR3 reads CASSSAGGDQPQHF. The DNA for the CDR3 is TGTGCCAGCAGCTCAGCTGGGGGCGATCAGCCCCAGCATTTT.